This T cell receptor (beta chain) was captured by sequencing in a study of blood T cell repertoires in COVID-19. Whole-study context: Some COVID-19 samples were acute and others convalescent; all came from the United States, Italy and Spain. T cells, B-cell-depleted T cells, or PBMCs provided the cDNA or gDNA that served as material.

Per the study methods: Using reference gene primer amplification, nucleated cell counts were estimated. Clones were read by immunoSEQ multiplex PCR, and TCRdb kept only the in-frame ones, dropping some. Clone size and V and J calls were adopted from that table, with D and trimming inferred from the DNA. The top ten hold 6% to 7.5% of the sample, which has 150,000 to 200,000 clones, around 86% seen once. The CDR3 length is 13 residues. Germline CDR1 reads KGHSH; CDR2 reads LQKENI. Trimming cost V 2 bases and J 5 bases, with 7 bases left between them. The source of this sequence is a woman over 75 in a cohort sampled during active or convalescent COVID-19. Sequenced: peripheral blood. The chain joins TRBV18 to TRBJ1-5; D uncertain. CDR3 in DNA: TGTGCCAGCTCACCATCGGTCGATCAGCCCCAGCATTTT. Protein product: CASSPSVDQPQHF. The full variable domain, completed using reference TRBV18 and TRBJ1-5, is NAGVMQNPRHLVRRRGQEARLRCSPMKGHSHVYWYRQLPEEGLKFMVYLQKENIIDESGMPKERFSAEFPKEGPSILRIQQVVRGDSAAYFCASSPSVDQPQHFGDGTRLSIL.